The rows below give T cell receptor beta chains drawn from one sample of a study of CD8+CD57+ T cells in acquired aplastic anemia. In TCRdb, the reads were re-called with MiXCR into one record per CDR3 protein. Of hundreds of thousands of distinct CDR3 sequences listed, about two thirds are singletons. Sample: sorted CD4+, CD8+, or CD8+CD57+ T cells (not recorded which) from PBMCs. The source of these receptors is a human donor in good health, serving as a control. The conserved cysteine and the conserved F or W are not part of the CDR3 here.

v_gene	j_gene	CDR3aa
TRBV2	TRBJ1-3	VSSEGRLFSGNTIY
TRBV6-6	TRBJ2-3	ASSPGGGPDTQY
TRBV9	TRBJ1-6	ASSVGRGTSSPH
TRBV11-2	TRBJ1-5	ASSLSDNHQPQH
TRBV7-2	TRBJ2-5	ASSPPYVTETQY
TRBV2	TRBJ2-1	ASDGTGGHNEQF
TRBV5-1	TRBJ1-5	ASSCRARGDQPQH
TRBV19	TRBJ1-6	ASSLVALDSPLH
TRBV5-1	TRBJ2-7	ASSLVAGGYEQY
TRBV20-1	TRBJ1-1	GGAAEAF
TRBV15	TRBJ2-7	ATSSGQGGQY
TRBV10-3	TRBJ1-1	AISGHRTEAF
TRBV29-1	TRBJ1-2	SVRTCNGYT
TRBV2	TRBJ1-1	ASRKDRGFTEAF
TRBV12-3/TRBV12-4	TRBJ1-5	ASRQSTRDQPQH
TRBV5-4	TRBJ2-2	ASSFSGQYVTGELF
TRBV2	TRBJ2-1	ASGGRGGLEQF
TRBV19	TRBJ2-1	ASSIGGGGNEQF
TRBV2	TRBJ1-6	ASSGQGGSNSPLH
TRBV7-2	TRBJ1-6	ASSLEVGEASSPH
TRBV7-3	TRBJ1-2	ASSSGRVVHRLHT
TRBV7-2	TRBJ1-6	ASSLRPQGSNSPLH
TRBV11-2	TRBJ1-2	ASSLVSGGYT
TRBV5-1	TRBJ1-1	ASSLGQYQNTEAF
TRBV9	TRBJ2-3	ASSGLAGGGTDTQY
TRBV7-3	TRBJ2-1	ASSPEHPQIYNEQF
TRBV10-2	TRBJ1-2	ASTGLSYGYT
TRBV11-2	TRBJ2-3	ATTLAGGDTQY
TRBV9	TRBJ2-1	ASSADLAVDEQF
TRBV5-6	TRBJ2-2	ASSSTGRNTGELF
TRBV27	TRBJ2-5	ASSPQGAGVETQY
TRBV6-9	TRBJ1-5	ASRLNTFGNQPQH
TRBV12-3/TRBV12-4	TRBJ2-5	ASRLGQHQETQY
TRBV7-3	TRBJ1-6	ASSLLNLPKRPSH
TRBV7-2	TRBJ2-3	ASSSYQTGSDTQY
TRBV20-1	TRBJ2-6	SASPNRPGPNVLT
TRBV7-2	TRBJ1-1	ASSFAATTKDF
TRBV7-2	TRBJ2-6	ASSFVGRSNQPQT
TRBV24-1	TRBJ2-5	ATSELWGDAQETQY
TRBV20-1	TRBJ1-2	SAEGSGGYGYT
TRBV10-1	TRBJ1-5	ASKVNQPQH
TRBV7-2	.	ASSDKGGGRETQY
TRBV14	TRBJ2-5	ASSQRGRETQY
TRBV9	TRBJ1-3	ASSVEGGDRIY
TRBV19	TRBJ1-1	ASSPGPPSYTF
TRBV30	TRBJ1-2	AWSLGKGNYGYT
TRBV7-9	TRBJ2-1	ASSLVLAGPEQF
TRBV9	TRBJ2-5	ASGVGGGQGLQETQY
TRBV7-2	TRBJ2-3	ASSSRAGDHTQHQY
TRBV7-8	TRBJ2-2	ASSLEGGAFVPGELF
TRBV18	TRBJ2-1	ASSPVGGVVQGEQF
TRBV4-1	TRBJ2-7	ASSTRHGPYEQY
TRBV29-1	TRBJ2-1	SVVIGYYNEQF
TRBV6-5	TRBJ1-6	AISTIGQGHNSPLH
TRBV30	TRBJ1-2	AWSVTGQGGYT
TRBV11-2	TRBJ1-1	ASSSGWTKAF
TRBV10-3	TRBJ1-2	ATPRANTNYGYT